A selection of T cell receptor beta chains follows, all from one sample in a study of technical replicates of blood from a few donors. Clones were sequenced by immunoSEQ multiplex PCR, and TCRdb holds only the in-frame ones, with some missing. Among 80,000 to 85,000 clones listed, about nine tenths were seen once. The specimen sequenced was T cells isolated from PBMCs. The receptors derive from a human donor in good health. Each CDR3 is given with its conserved first and last residue. Each record gives: J gene, V gene, CDR3 protein.

J: TRBJ2-1
V: TRBV19
CDR3: CASSISTSGGSSYNEQFF

J: TRBJ2-1
V: TRBV27
CDR3: CASSTPGLAGSNEQFF

J: TRBJ1-5
V: TRBV27
CDR3: CASSYSGHIINQPQHF

J: TRBJ2-3
V: TRBV7-9
CDR3: CASSAIRDFSSTDTQYF

J: TRBJ2-1
V: TRBV6-5
CDR3: CASSVVSFSYNEQFF

J: TRBJ1-1
V: TRBV9
CDR3: CASSAKDRGTEAFF

J: TRBJ2-3
V: TRBV4-3
CDR3: CASSQDTGGSDTQYF

J: TRBJ2-5
V: TRBV28
CDR3: CASSSTAGRGETQYF

J: TRBJ2-3
V: TRBV5-6
CDR3: CASSLAFWREGSGTDTQYF

J: TRBJ2-7
V: TRBV7-9
CDR3: CAITPGHEQYF

J: TRBJ1-5
V: TRBV11-3
CDR3: CASSPGRDQPQHF

J: TRBJ1-4
V: TRBV28
CDR3: CASSFQGGEKLFF

J: TRBJ2-1
V: TRBV6-1
CDR3: CASTQGASGSNEQFF

J: TRBJ2-7
V: TRBV9
CDR3: CASSVTWGEAYEQYF

J: TRBJ2-7
V: TRBV20-1
CDR3: CSSRRLDEQYF

J: TRBJ2-7
V: TRBV9
CDR3: CASSVEWAGPAEQYF

J: TRBJ1-2
V: TRBV9
CDR3: CASSVGPHQRGYTF

J: TRBJ1-5
V: TRBV4-1
CDR3: CASSHPELSKPQHF

J: TRBJ2-3
V: TRBV11-3
CDR3: CASSPYSSTDTQYF

J: TRBJ1-1
V: TRBV18
CDR3: CASSRQQGSEAEAFF

J: TRBJ2-3
V: TRBV30
CDR3: CAWRRSRTDTQYF

J: TRBJ2-4
V: TRBV7-3
CDR3: CASSLGLANIQYF

J: TRBJ2-2
V: TRBV13
CDR3: CASSLPGERQGSAGELFF

J: TRBJ1-5
V: TRBV28
CDR3: CASSNNQPQHF

J: TRBJ1-1
V: TRBV6-5
CDR3: CASSYTSMNTEAFF

J: TRBJ2-7
V: TRBV7-8
CDR3: CASSILADYEQYF

J: TRBJ2-7
V: TRBV2
CDR3: CASSSGYEQYF

J: TRBJ1-5
V: TRBV30
CDR3: CAWSVGVRQPQHF

J: TRBJ1-1
V: TRBV4-1
CDR3: CASSQVTGNTEAFF

J: TRBJ2-1
V: TRBV15
CDR3: CATSRDRLAGVNEQFF

J: TRBJ2-7
V: TRBV5-6
CDR3: CASSLASGGSYEQYF

J: TRBJ2-7
V: TRBV4-2
CDR3: CASSQAVLAGVSPYEQYF

J: TRBJ2-3
V: TRBV6-1
CDR3: CASSESEIAGGYTDTQYF

J: TRBJ2-7
V: TRBV7-8
CDR3: CASSDSYEQYF

J: TRBJ2-3
V: TRBV10-1
CDR3: CASSGFDTSGYPDTQYF

J: TRBJ2-7
V: TRBV19
CDR3: CASSIGAYEQYF

J: TRBJ1-2
V: TRBV19
CDR3: CASSPGWGTNYGYTF

J: TRBJ1-1
V: TRBV4-1
CDR3: CASSQEINPGTVPEAFF

J: TRBJ2-1
V: TRBV6-6
CDR3: CASSPWDFKPGEQFF

J: TRBJ2-1
V: TRBV15
CDR3: CATSVQLAGGPNEQFF

J: TRBJ2-7
V: TRBV7-9
CDR3: CASSLMSGSYEQYF

J: TRBJ1-5
V: TRBV27
CDR3: CASSLSWGEANQPQHF

J: TRBJ1-3
V: TRBV10-3
CDR3: CAISESTHGTGNTIYF

J: TRBJ2-3
V: TRBV6-5
CDR3: CASSRGLVSDTQYF

J: TRBJ1-5
V: TRBV7-9
CDR3: CASSQGVNQPQHF

J: TRBJ1-1
V: TRBV9
CDR3: CASSAGSGAFF

J: TRBJ1-1
V: TRBV4-2
CDR3: CASTNQVGQGGGPEAFF

J: TRBJ1-5
V: TRBV19
CDR3: CASSYRLDQPQHF

J: TRBJ2-7
V: TRBV6-1
CDR3: CASSAGLAGGLNSYEQYF

J: TRBJ2-6
V: TRBV6-1
CDR3: CASSAEISNRDGANVLTF

J: TRBJ1-1
V: TRBV28
CDR3: CASSLLLEDRNTEAFF

J: TRBJ1-1
V: TRBV19
CDR3: CASSIGQGINTEAFF

J: TRBJ2-1
V: TRBV30
CDR3: CAWSPNSGRPYWDEQFF

J: TRBJ2-2
V: TRBV7-8
CDR3: CASSLAVSGRSGELFF

J: TRBJ2-3
V: TRBV10-3
CDR3: CAISWTSGSLTDTQYF

J: TRBJ1-1
V: TRBV19
CDR3: CASSIGVGNTEAFF